This TCR beta chain is from a study of blood T cell repertoires in COVID-19. About the study: Italy, Spain and the United States were the sources of the convalescent and acute COVID-19 samples. The cDNA or gDNA used as material had been derived from T cells, B-cell-depleted T cells, or PBMCs.

Per the authors' pipeline: Estimated nucleated cell counts came from reference gene primer amplification. Sequenced by immunoSEQ multiplex PCR; TCRdb stores in-frame clones only, minus some. The V and J calls and the clone size are those of that table, but D and trimming were determined from the DNA. There are approximately 290,000 clones in the sample; roughly 90% occur only once, and around 1.1% lies in the top ten. The CDR3 is 14 residues long. Looked up from germline, CDR1 is LNHNV and CDR2 is YYDKDF (reference sequence). Trimming took 4 bases from V and 3 from J, leaving 10 bases between them. For recovered donors of Cohort 3, there were two negative PCRs, clearance, or symptom resolution.

This TCR was recovered from a woman in her twenties or thirties who had recovered from COVID-19. The gene calls are TRBV15 and TRBJ1-3, with a weak D call TRBD1 (5 bases). The sample was PBMCs or T cells enriched from blood (not recorded which). The CDR3 nucleotides read TGTGCCACCAGCATCACAAGGGGTGGAAACACCATATATTTT. Translation gives CATSITRGGNTIYF.